This T cell receptor (beta chain) appears in the sequencing data of a study of beta chain features in type 1 diabetes. Study details: Over all samples combined, about 99,000,000 sorted cells were examined. Notes on the study in general: A greater similarity of naive, central memory and Treg TCRB repertoires was seen among patients than among healthy donors. Moderate yet significant TCRB CDR3 shortening was seen in Type 1 diabetes patients in all four CD4+ subsets.

Every bit of the isolated RNA underwent reverse transcription, so sequencing read expressed TCRB transcripts. Clones were sequenced by immunoSEQ multiplex PCR, and TCRdb holds only the in-frame ones, with some missing. The table shows about 660,000 clones, with over 11% occurring only once. This CDR3 has 15 residues. Trimming cost V 0 bases and J 1 base, with 5 bases left between them. Looked up from germline, CDR1 is SGDLS and CDR2 is YYNGEE. As regards this clone: Its antigen remains unknown. Other DNA variants within this sample encode the same CDR3.

Cells sorted by CD45RO/CCR7/CD25/CD127/CD95/CD27 comprised CD4+ naive, central memory, regulatory and stem cell-like memory cells. The sample taken for sequencing was naive CD4+ T cells from blood. V and J are TRBV9 and TRBJ2-6; D is undetermined. The source is a man younger than 30 with type 1 diabetes. The CDR3 nucleotides read TGTGCCAGCAGCGTAGGAGGATCTGGGGCCAACGTCCTGACTTTC. This translates into CASSVGGSGANVLTF.